These 28 T cell receptor beta chains originate from one sample sequenced in a study of early T cells in non-severe SARS-CoV-2 infection. TCRdb itself ran the 5' RACE reads through MiXCR, one entry per CDR3 protein. The sample records around 55,000 distinct CDR3 sequences, around 14% being singletons. The input for sequencing was whole blood, taken at baseline. Every receptor here comes from an adult who was a healthcare worker with PCR-confirmed SARS-CoV-2 infection or an uninfected control (not recorded which).

The chain recombines TRBV11-2 with TRBJ1-2; a weak D match, TRBD1 (6 bases). Per germline, CDR1 SGHAT and CDR2 FQNNGV. The germline V and J ends were trimmed by 0 bases and 4 bases, with 9 bases remaining between them. The length of the CDR3 is 14 residues. CDR3 DNA: TGTGCCAGCAGCTTAGACAGGGGAAGCTATGGCTACACCTTC. It yields the protein CASSLDRGSYGYTF.

The chain employs TRBV11-3 and TRBJ1-5; D might be TRBD1 (6 bases). Germline V CDR1 and CDR2: SGHNT, YENEEA. The CDR3 has 22 residues. The V end was cut by 5 bases, the J end by 2 bases, with 34 bases between. CDR3: CASSRLTYYFGNRVGGNQPQHF. CDR3 DNA: TGTGCCAGCAGCCGATTAACGTACTATTTCGGGAACAGGGTCGGCGGCAATCAGCCCCAGCATTTT. The full variable domain, in which reference TRBV11-3 and TRBJ1-5 provide the parts outside the CDR3, is EAGVVQSPRYKIIEKKQPVAFWCNPISGHNTLYWYLQNLGQGPELLIRYENEEAVDDSQLPKDRFSAERLKGVDSTLKIQPAELGDSAVYLCASSRLTYYFGNRVGGNQPQHFGDGTRLSIL.

Ten or more counts support this clonotype. The gene calls are TRBV7-9 and TRBJ1-2; D remains ambiguous. The CDR3 extends over 14 amino acids. CDR1 is SEHNR, CDR2 FQNEAQ, per germline (reference sequence). V lost 5 bases to trimming and J lost 3 bases, with 13 bases between them. The CDR3 coding sequence is TGTGCCAGCAGCGCCGCTAGGTTGTACTATGGCTACACCTTC. Translation gives CASSAARLYYGYTF. Together with reference TRBV7-9 and TRBJ1-2, the CDR3 gives the full variable domain: DTGVSQNPRHKITKRGQNVTFRCDPISEHNRLYWYRQTLGQGPEFLTYFQNEAQLEKSRLLSDRFSAERPKGSFSTLEIQRTEQGDSAMYLCASSAARLYYGYTFGSGTRLTVV.

The chain has TRBV20-1 and TRBJ1-1; 9 bases are a match to TRBD1. This CDR3 spans 15 amino acids. With V trimmed by 3 bases and J by 10 bases, 15 bases remained unmatched. Germline values: CDR1 DFQATT, CDR2 SNEGSKA (reference sequence). CDR3 region: CSASSIVTGGLIAFF. CDR3 nucleotide sequence: TGCAGTGCTAGTAGTATTGTGACAGGGGGTCTTATAGCTTTCTTT.

A few counts support this clonotype. The chain has TRBV19 and TRBJ1-2, with D possibly TRBD1 on 5 matching bases. The CDR3 is 14 residues long. V lost 6 bases and J 4 bases, leaving 15 bases between the germline ends. From germline, CDR1 is LNHDA and CDR2 SQIVND (reference sequence). This CDR3 reads CASSNPRDGYGYTF. For the CDR3, the DNA is TGTGCCAGTAGCAACCCCCGGGACGGCTATGGCTACACCTTC.

The chain uses TRBV5-1 and TRBJ2-3; TRBD2 matches at 10 bases. The CDR3 runs 16 residues. Germline V gene lookup returns CDR1 SGHRS and CDR2 YFSETQ. Trimming cost V 0 bases and J 9 bases; bases outside gene matches: 10. The CDR3: CASSLVVASGRQTQYF. In DNA form, the CDR3 reads TGCGCCAGCAGCTTGGTAGTGGCTAGCGGGAGACAGACGCAGTATTTT.

The chain joins TRBV19 to TRBJ2-3; tentative D call: TRBD2 (6 bases). Trimming stripped 9 bases from V and 2 bases from J, with 12 bases between. Germline V gives CDR1 LNHDA, CDR2 SQIVND (reference sequence). The CDR3 loop spans 13 amino acids. Written as DNA, the CDR3 is TGTGCCAGCAGCGGACTACACACAGATACGCAGTATTTT. It translates to CASSGLHTDTQYF. Looking up the rest from reference TRBV19 and TRBJ2-3 gives the full variable domain: DGGITQSPKYLFRKEGQNVTLSCEQNLNHDAMYWYRQDPGQGLRLIYYSQIVNDFQKGDIAEGYSVSREKKESFPLTVTSAQKNPTAFYLCASSGLHTDTQYFGPGTRLTVL.

This chain joins TRBV15 and TRBJ2-7; 7 nucleotides align to TRBD2. V was pared by 4 bases and J by 0 bases, with 9 bases of the junction left unmatched. CDR1 is LNHNV, CDR2 YYDKDF, per germline (reference sequence). The CDR3 has 16 amino acids. CDR3 protein: CATSKGRRELSYEQYF. The DNA of the CDR3 is TGTGCCACCAGCAAGGGTCGGCGGGAGCTCTCCTACGAGCAGTACTTC.

This clonotype showed up just a few times. The chain carries TRBV5-1 and TRBJ2-3; 7 positions match TRBD2. The CDR3 totals 14 residues. Trimming cost V 7 bases and J 4 bases; bases outside gene matches: 9. Germline V CDR1 and CDR2: SGHRS, YFSETQ. CDR3 nucleotide sequence: TGCGCCAGCTCACTAGCGTCAGTTGCAGATACGCAGTATTTT. Amino acids: CASSLASVADTQYF. The full variable domain, completed using reference TRBV5-1 and TRBJ2-3, is KAGVTQTPRYLIKTRGQQVTLSCSPISGHRSVSWYQQTPGQGLQFLFEYFSETQRNKGNFPGRFSGRQFSNSRSEMNVSTLELGDSALYLCASSLASVADTQYFGPGTRLTVL.

The chain links TRBV20-1 to TRBJ1-5; no firm D call. Trimming left V 1 base short and J 2 bases short, with 9 bases between. The CDR3 runs 14 residues. Germline-derived CDR1 and CDR2 are DFQATT and SNEGSKA (reference sequence). The CDR3 DNA sequence: TGCAGTGCTAGAGTTCCTCAGGGCAATCAGCCCCAGCATTTT. Its protein is CSARVPQGNQPQHF.

This clonotype was counted between two and nine times. The chain is built from TRBV5-5 and TRBJ1-6; tentative D call: TRBD1 (5 bases). The CDR3 length is 14 residues. The V gene's germline CDR1 is SGHKS and CDR2 YYEKEE (reference sequence). The V end was cut by 0 bases, the J end by 9 bases, with 10 bases between. CDR3 coding DNA: TGTGCCAGCAGCTTGGACGTTAGGGGTTCACCCCTCCACTTT. It encodes CASSLDVRGSPLHF.

The chain couples TRBV24-1 to TRBJ2-2; 11 bases are shared with TRBD1. With V trimmed by 3 bases and J by 6 bases, 8 bases remained unmatched. From germline, CDR1 is KGHDR and CDR2 SFDVKD. This CDR3 is built from 17 residues. CDR3 in amino acids: CATSDAGQGAPAGELFF. CDR3 coding DNA: TGTGCCACCAGTGATGCTGGACAGGGGGCGCCGGCCGGGGAGCTGTTTTTT.

This clonotype was seen ten or more times. V gene TRBV6-2 or TRBV6-3 combines with J gene TRBJ2-3; no firm D call. V was pared by 5 bases and J by 1 base, with 4 bases between. This CDR3 contains 12 residues. Germline lookup yields CDR1 MNHEY and CDR2 SVGEGT. The CDR3 protein is CASSEGTDTQYF. CDR3 coding DNA: TGTGCCAGCAGTGAGGGCACAGATACGCAGTATTTT.

The V gene is TRBV7-8, the J gene TRBJ2-7; perhaps TRBD2 as D (5 bases). The CDR3 covers 15 residues. Germline assignment: CDR1 SGHVS and CDR2 FQNEAQ. V dropped 5 bases and J dropped 2 bases, with 16 bases sitting between them. The CDR3 DNA sequence: TGTGCCAGCAGCAGATCGGGGTCCTCGCCCTACGAGCAGTACTTC. Translation: CASSRSGSSPYEQYF.

This clonotype has just a few counts. The chain recombines TRBV3-1 with TRBJ2-4; D is unclear. V lost 1 base and J 5 bases, leaving 6 bases between the germline ends. This CDR3 has 13 amino acids. Germline V gene lookup returns CDR1 LGHDT and CDR2 YNNKEL (reference sequence). CDR3 nucleotides: TGTGCCAGCAGCCAAGGGGCCCAAAACATTCAGTACTTC. It is translated as CASSQGAQNIQYF.

Only one count was recorded for this clonotype. J is TRBJ1-4 and V is TRBV12-3 or TRBV12-4, with 7 bases fitting TRBD1. Losses at the gene ends were 3 bases for V and 8 bases for J; bases not matched to a gene: 12. The CDR3 consists of 16 residues. CDR3 protein: CASSLGDRDFREKLFF. CDR3 in DNA: TGTGCCAGCAGTTTGGGAGACAGGGACTTTCGCGAAAAACTGTTTTTT.

This rearrangement joins TRBV27 to TRBJ2-1; D perhaps matches TRBD1 (5 bases). The CDR3 has 13 residues. From germline, CDR1 is MNHEY and CDR2 SMNVEV (reference sequence). With 3 bases removed from V and 7 bases from J, the gap between germline ends came to 10 bases. The DNA of the CDR3 is TGTGCCAGCAGTTTCTATAGGGGTAATGAGCAGTTCTTC. Translated: CASSFYRGNEQFF.

The chain couples TRBV7-8 to TRBJ2-5, with 15 positions matching TRBD2. J gave up 6 bases and V 0 bases, and 5 bases lay outside the gene matches. Germline loops: CDR1 SGHVS, CDR2 FQNEAQ. CDR3 size: 17 residues. The CDR3 reads CASSLAGLAGGPKTQYF. The CDR3 coding sequence is TGTGCCAGCAGCTTAGCCGGACTAGCGGGGGGGCCCAAGACCCAGTACTTC.

V and J are TRBV4-2 and TRBJ2-3; 12 nucleotides match TRBD2. V trimming: 2 bases; J trimming: 4 bases; junction bases outside the gene matches: 1. The germline CDR1 and CDR2 sequences are LGHNA and YNFKEQ. CDR3 length: 15 residues. The CDR3 DNA is TGTGCCAGCAGCCAACTAGCGGGAGGGCCAGATACGCAGTATTTT. Amino acid sequence: CASSQLAGGPDTQYF.

CDR3 bases: TGCAGTGCTAGAAGCCCAGGGGGGGGCACAGATACGCAGTATTTT. Amino acids: CSARSPGGGTDTQYF. The gene calls are TRBV20-1 and TRBJ2-3, with D perhaps given as TRBD1 or TRBD2 (7 bases each). Germline V gene lookup returns CDR1 DFQATT and CDR2 SNEGSKA (reference sequence). This CDR3 has 15 residues. V gave up 2 bases and J gave up 1 base, with 13 bases separating them.

This clonotype was found a few times. The J gene is TRBJ2-3, the V gene TRBV4-2; the D call may be TRBD1 or TRBD2 (7 bases each). This CDR3 spans 16 amino acids. V gave up 4 bases and J gave up 6 bases, with 20 bases separating them. Germline CDR1 LGHNA, CDR2 YNFKEQ. The CDR3 region has the DNA TGTGCCAGCAGCCTCCAGGGGGGCGGGAGAACGGATACGCAGTATTTT. It codes for CASSLQGGGRTDTQYF.

This clonotype was counted between two and nine times. This chain joins TRBV3-1 and TRBJ1-5; D gene ambiguous. The CDR3 covers 16 residues. Trimming took off 0 bases at V and 4 bases at J, with 13 bases between the two ends. CDR1 is LGHDT and CDR2 is YNNKEL in the germline V gene (reference sequence). The CDR3 loop reads CASSQDSWQNNQPQHF. CDR3 nucleotide sequence: TGTGCCAGCAGCCAAGATAGTTGGCAGAATAATCAGCCCCAGCATTTT.

This clonotype was seen only a few times. The chain uses TRBV10-2 and TRBJ2-2; a weak D match, TRBD2 (6 bases). With 10 bases removed from V and 6 bases from J, the gap between germline ends came to 18 bases. This CDR3 spans 14 amino acids. CDR1 WSHSY and CDR2 SAAADI come from the germline V gene. This CDR3 is CATIGLALSGELFF. The CDR3 nucleotides are TGCGCCACCATTGGGCTAGCGCTGTCCGGGGAGCTGTTTTTT.

The table lists this clonotype with a few counts. The chain carries TRBV5-1 and TRBJ2-5; perhaps TRBD2 as D (6 bases). Germline values: CDR1 SGHRS, CDR2 YFSETQ. Trimming took 0 bases from V and 7 from J, leaving 19 bases between them. The length of the CDR3 is 16 residues. The CDR3 region is CASSLGGTPKEGTQYF. DNA for the CDR3: TGCGCCAGCAGCTTGGGTGGGACTCCTAAGGAAGGGACCCAGTACTTC.

This clonotype was picked up a small number of times. The rearrangement uses TRBV9 and TRBJ2-5; D may be TRBD2 (6 bases). CDR1 is SGDLS, CDR2 YYNGEE, per germline. Between the trimmed V and J ends, which lost 0 bases and 2 bases, there was a span of 14 bases. The CDR3 extends over 16 amino acids. The chain's CDR3 is CASSVAAGTYQETQYF. In DNA, the CDR3 is TGTGCCAGCAGCGTAGCCGCCGGGACTTATCAAGAGACCCAGTACTTC.

This rearrangement joins TRBV6-6 to TRBJ2-3; 8 positions agree with TRBD2. CDR3 length: 16 amino acids. V lost 5 bases to trimming and J lost 9 bases; unmatched junction nucleotides: 16. The germline gives CDR1 MNHNY, CDR2 SVGAGI (reference sequence). The CDR3 here is CASSPPSGRGVNTQYF. The CDR3 nucleotides are TGTGCCAGCAGTCCCCCTAGCGGGCGGGGGGTAAACACGCAGTATTTT.

V gene TRBV4-1 combines with J gene TRBJ1-3; D uncertain. The length of the CDR3 is 15 residues. Per germline, CDR1 MGHRA and CDR2 YSYEKL. The V gene lost 2 bases and the J gene lost 8 bases, with 16 bases spanning the gap. Written as DNA, the CDR3 is TGCGCCAGCAGCCAAATCAGGCTGGAGGGCGACACCATATATTTT. This gives the protein CASSQIRLEGDTIYF.

V is TRBV5-6 and J is TRBJ2-1; 7 positions agree with TRBD1. CDR3 length equals 17 residues. Per the germline V gene, CDR1 is SGHDT and CDR2 is YYEEEE. V trimming: 4 bases; J trimming: 7 bases; junction bases outside the gene matches: 17. The CDR3 sequence: CASSRGRDRVMGNEQFF. The DNA for the CDR3 is TGTGCCAGCAGCCGTGGCCGTGACAGGGTCATGGGGAATGAGCAGTTCTTC.